Listed here are 26 T cell receptor beta chains from one sample, sequenced in a study of blood T cell repertoires in COVID-19. The assay was immunoSEQ multiplex PCR, and TCRdb's table has in-frame clones only and misses some. Of over 150,000 clones listed, around 90% are singletons. The sequenced sample was peripheral blood. Every receptor here comes from a man aged 50 or older with acute or convalescent COVID-19.

This clone has just a few counts. The CDR3 coding sequence is TGTGCCAGTAGTGTCTCCTACAGGACTAGCAATCAGCCCCAGCATTTT. Amino acid sequence: CASSVSYRTSNQPQHF. This chain links TRBV19 with TRBJ1-5, with D possibly TRBD1 on 5 matching bases. Trimming left V 5 bases short and J 0 bases short, with 14 bases between. This CDR3 spans 16 amino acids. Looked up from germline, CDR1 is LNHDA and CDR2 is SQIVND (reference sequence).

The count of this clone is one. The J gene is TRBJ2-7, the V gene TRBV12-3 or TRBV12-4, with D possibly matching TRBD2 (5 bases). This CDR3 comprises 13 residues. The V and J ends lost 4 bases and 4 bases respectively, with 11 bases between them. The CDR3 DNA reads TGTGCCAGCAGTTGGTCAGGAGGTTACGAGCAGTACTTC. Its protein product is CASSWSGGYEQYF.

The CDR3 loop is CASSRGQGGTEAFF. The CDR3 DNA reads TGCGCCAGCAGCCGGGGACAGGGGGGTACTGAAGCTTTCTTT. This chain uses TRBV4-1 with TRBJ1-1; TRBD1 matches 11 bases. Losses at the gene ends were 4 bases for V and 5 bases for J; bases not matched to a gene: 3. CDR1 is MGHRA and CDR2 is YSYEKL in the germline V gene. This CDR3 is 14 amino acids long.

The gene calls are TRBV10-3 and TRBJ2-2; the D gene is possibly TRBD2 (5 bases). This CDR3 spans 15 amino acids. Germline V gives CDR1 ENHRY, CDR2 SYGVKD. V gave up 3 bases and J gave up 7 bases, with 15 bases separating them. CDR3 sequence: CAISERESGSGELFF. Written as DNA, the CDR3 is TGTGCCATCAGTGAAAGGGAGTCGGGAAGCGGGGAGCTGTTTTTT.

The gene calls are TRBV7-9 and TRBJ2-3; D is perhaps TRBD2 (5 bases). The CDR3 has 16 residues. Trimming left V 4 bases short and J 5 bases short, with 19 bases between. Germline CDR1 and CDR2: SEHNR and FQNEAQ (reference sequence). This CDR3 is CASSSKLGRNEDTQYF. The CDR3, as DNA: TGTGCCAGCAGCTCCAAACTAGGGAGAAATGAAGATACGCAGTATTTT.

This clone was recorded a few times. The chain couples TRBV7-3 to TRBJ1-1; no firm D call. The V gene's germline CDR1 is SGHTA and CDR2 FQGTGA. This CDR3 has 13 residues. V shed 5 bases and J shed 3 bases, with 10 bases lying between them. As DNA, the CDR3 is TGTGCCAGCAGCCCCAGTATGGACACTGAAGCTTTCTTT. This translates into CASSPSMDTEAFF.

CDR3 coding DNA: TGTGCCAGCTCACCACCGGACTACCAATATTATGAGCAGTTCTTC. Amino acid sequence: CASSPPDYQYYEQFF. The chain carries TRBV18 and TRBJ2-1, with D possibly matching TRBD2 (6 bases). This CDR3 spans 15 amino acids. From germline, CDR1 is KGHSH and CDR2 LQKENI. V dropped 0 bases and J dropped 8 bases, with 14 bases sitting between them.

The V call is TRBV19, the J call TRBJ1-4; possible D gene TRBD1, 5 bases. The CDR3 is 15 residues long. Trimming pared 5 bases from V and 0 bases from J, leaving 10 bases between. Germline CDR1 is LNHDA and CDR2 is SQIVND (reference sequence). The CDR3 DNA reads TGTGCCAGTAGTCAGGGCCCCGCAACTAATGAAAAACTGTTTTTT. Encoded protein: CASSQGPATNEKLFF.

This clone was recorded once. V gene TRBV6-1 combines with J gene TRBJ2-5; the match to TRBD2 covers 13 bases. The trim removed 5 bases at V and 4 bases at J, leaving 7 bases unmatched. The CDR3 sequence is 16 residues long. Germline CDR1 is MNHNS and CDR2 is SASEGT. In DNA form, the CDR3 reads TGTGCCAGCAGTAAAGGACTAGCGGGGGTAGGAGAGACCCAGTACTTC. Translation: CASSKGLAGVGETQYF.

Turning to this clone: The junction does not match germline at one end; this may be a read error. This chain links TRBV7-7 with TRBJ2-5; a weak D match, TRBD1 (6 bases). Germline V CDR1 and CDR2: SSHAT, FNYEAQ (reference sequence). CDR3 length: 15 residues. CDR3 DNA sequence: TGTGCTAGCAGCTTGAACTCAGGGGCTCAGGAGACCCAGTACTTC. Its protein is CASSLNSGAQETQYF.

The rearrangement links TRBV6-1 to TRBJ1-5; 7 nucleotides line up with TRBD1. CDR1 MNHNS and CDR2 SASEGT come from the germline V gene. V shed 4 bases, J shed 4 bases, and the junction held 7 bases outside the gene matches. This CDR3 contains 15 residues. In DNA form, the CDR3 reads TGTGCCAGCAGTGTTCCGGGACAGACAAATCAGCCCCAGCATTTT. The encoded protein is CASSVPGQTNQPQHF.

This chain links TRBV6-2 or TRBV6-3 with TRBJ1-2; D call uncertain. CDR3 length: 15 amino acids. The V gene lost 6 bases and the J gene lost 0 bases, with 14 bases spanning the gap. Per the germline V gene, CDR1 is MNHEY and CDR2 is SVGEGT. CDR3 nucleotide sequence: TGTGCCAGCAGCCAAAGCGTTCTAGCTAACTATGGCTACACCTTC. It is translated as CASSQSVLANYGYTF.

The chain has TRBV11-2 and TRBJ2-2; 15 positions agree with TRBD2. The germline V gene encodes CDR1 SGHAT and CDR2 FQNNGV. The length of the CDR3 is 17 residues. Trimming removed 5 bases from V and 7 bases from J; junction bases left unmatched: 8. CDR3: CASSPRGLAGGGGELFF. In DNA form, the CDR3 reads TGTGCCAGCAGCCCCCGAGGACTAGCGGGGGGGGGCGGGGAGCTGTTTTTT.

The chain has TRBV5-1 and TRBJ1-2, with D uncertain. This CDR3 has 17 amino acids. Germline CDR1 SGHRS, CDR2 YFSETQ. Trimming pared 0 bases from V and 8 bases from J, leaving 23 bases between. CDR3 in amino acids: CASSLGGGSSNLVGYTF. The CDR3 DNA reads as TGCGCCAGCAGCTTGGGTGGCGGTTCAAGCAATCTCGTCGGCTACACCTTC.

This chain joins TRBV4-3 and TRBJ1-6; D perhaps matches TRBD1 (6 bases). This CDR3 spans 16 amino acids. Germline loops: CDR1 LGHNA, CDR2 YSLEER. The V gene lost 0 bases and the J gene lost 4 bases, with 10 bases spanning the gap. The DNA for the CDR3 is TGCGCCAGCAGCCAAGAGCCACAGGGTTATAATTCACCCCTCCACTTT. Its translation is CASSQEPQGYNSPLHF.

There are a few counts of this clone. The DNA of the CDR3 is TGTGCCAGCCGGTTGACGGGGGGCTACACAGATACGCAGTATTTT. Translation: CASRLTGGYTDTQYF. The genes are TRBV2 and TRBJ2-3, with D possibly matching TRBD2 (7 bases). There are 15 residues in the CDR3. V was pared by 8 bases and J by 2 bases, with 17 bases between. CDR1 is SNHLY, CDR2 FYNNEI, per germline.

The V gene is TRBV5-4, the J gene TRBJ1-1, with 8 bases lining up with TRBD1. V shed 2 bases, J shed 5 bases, and the junction held 5 bases outside the gene matches. CDR3 size: 14 residues. The germline gives CDR1 SGHNT, CDR2 YYREEE (reference sequence). CDR3 region: CASSFRGRGTEAFF. CDR3 coding DNA: TGTGCCAGCAGCTTCAGGGGGCGAGGTACTGAAGCTTTCTTT.

The chain recombines TRBV19 with TRBJ1-1, with 7 bases identical to TRBD1. Germline V gives CDR1 LNHDA, CDR2 SQIVND (reference sequence). CDR3 length: 15 residues. The trim removed 7 bases at V and 0 bases at J, leaving 8 bases unmatched. Written as DNA, the CDR3 is TGTGCCAGTACTCCGGGAGGGGGCATGAACACTGAAGCTTTCTTT. This translates into CASTPGGGMNTEAFF.

The chain employs TRBV28 and TRBJ1-1; possibly TRBD1 for D (5 bases). V lost 5 bases and J lost 2, with 18 bases in between. This CDR3 is 16 amino acids long. Germline CDR1 reads MDHEN; CDR2 reads SYDVKM. DNA for the CDR3: TGTGCCAGCAGTAGAGGAGGGGTAAGAGTAAACACTGAAGCTTTCTTT. Protein: CASSRGGVRVNTEAFF.

This rearrangement joins TRBV5-5 to TRBJ2-1; 9 nucleotides agree with TRBD1. Germline V lookup: CDR1 SGHKS, CDR2 YYEKEE (reference sequence). After removal of 6 bases from V and 4 bases from J, the junction contained 17 bases not matched to a gene. The CDR3 totals 18 residues. CDR3 residues: CASTLRQGELRVYNEQFF. CDR3 DNA: TGTGCCAGCACCTTACGACAGGGGGAGCTCCGGGTATACAATGAGCAGTTCTTC.

The J gene is TRBJ2-3, the V gene TRBV11-2; 7 bases match TRBD1. The V gene end was trimmed by 3 bases and the J gene end by 4 bases; junction bases not matched to a gene: 4. Per germline, CDR1 SGHAT and CDR2 FQNNGV. CDR3 length: 14 residues. For the CDR3, the DNA is TGTGCCAGCAGCTTCCGAGACAGGGCAGATACGCAGTATTTT. This codes for CASSFRDRADTQYF.

The chain links TRBV30 to TRBJ1-6, with D perhaps TRBD1 (5 bases). Trimming cost V 1 base and J 10 bases, with 11 bases left between them. This CDR3 is built from 13 residues. Germline CDR1 and CDR2: GTSNPN and SVGIG (reference sequence). CDR3 protein: CAWSGQSRSPLHF. The DNA for the CDR3 is TGTGCCTGGAGTGGACAGTCAAGATCACCCCTCCACTTT. Combining the CDR3 with reference TRBV30 and TRBJ1-6 gives the whole variable domain SQTIHQWPATLVQPVGSPLSLECTVEGTSNPNLYWYRQAAGRGLQLLFYSVGIGQISSEVPQNLSASRPQDRQFILSSKKLLLSDSGFYLCAWSGQSRSPLHFGNGTRLTVT.

V and J are TRBV19 and TRBJ1-5; D is undetermined. The V gene's germline CDR1 is LNHDA and CDR2 SQIVND (reference sequence). The CDR3 is 15 amino acids. V was trimmed by 2 bases and J by 6 bases, leaving 14 bases between them. This CDR3 is CASSIIVDAGQPQHF. The CDR3 DNA sequence: TGTGCCAGTAGTATAATCGTCGATGCAGGTCAGCCCCAGCATTTT.

The chain combines TRBV12-5 with TRBJ2-1; TRBD2 is a possible D gene (6 bases). V was clipped by 6 bases and J by 2 bases, with 8 bases between them. This CDR3 has 13 residues. The germline CDR1 and CDR2 sequences are LGHNT and FRNRAP. The CDR3 protein is CASGVAAYNEQFF. Written as DNA, the CDR3 is TGTGCTAGTGGGGTAGCGGCCTACAATGAGCAGTTCTTC.

The chain employs TRBV28 and TRBJ1-1, with D unclear. The V and J ends lost 5 bases and 5 bases respectively, with 24 bases between them. This CDR3 has 17 residues. Germline loops: CDR1 MDHEN, CDR2 SYDVKM. The CDR3 coding sequence is TGTGCCAGCAGTCCTAGAAGCTGGAGCCCAACCGGTACTGAAGCTTTCTTT. It codes for CASSPRSWSPTGTEAFF.

This CDR3 is CASSPLLVSADTQYF. The CDR3 DNA follows: TGTGCCAGCTCCCCTTTACTAGTCAGCGCAGATACGCAGTATTTT. The chain is built from TRBV18 and TRBJ2-3; D perhaps matches TRBD2 (5 bases). In germline, CDR1 is KGHSH, CDR2 LQKENI. Trimming cost V 6 bases and J 4 bases, with 17 bases left between them. The CDR3 covers 15 residues.